This TCR beta chain was captured in a study of beta chain features in type 1 diabetes. Study outcomes and limitations: Type 1 diabetes patients had TCRB CDR3s that were shorter (moderately but significantly so) in all four CD4+ subsets.

The investigators reverse transcribed all of the isolated RNA, so they sequenced expressed TCRB transcripts. Here immunoSEQ multiplex PCR was the method, and the copy in TCRdb shows in-frame clones only, minus some. The table includes a few hundred thousand clones, 16% detected once. In this sample, this clone turned up a few times. What it binds is not known. V was trimmed by 3 bases and J by 1 base, leaving 6 bases between them. The germline gives CDR1 GTSNPN, CDR2 SVGIG (reference sequence). The CDR3 is made up of 13 amino acids. The sequencing sample was made of naive CD4+ T cells from blood. The sequence was obtained from a man aged 25 to 40 with type 1 diabetes. This chain connects TRBV30 to TRBJ2-2; D gene unclear. The CDR3 here is CAWSDMNTGELFF. The DNA for the CDR3 is TGTGCCTGGAGCGACATGAACACCGGGGAGCTGTTTTTT.